Each of the 10 T cell receptor beta chains below was sequenced from the same sample in a study of technical replicates of blood from several donors. Repertoires were generated with immunoSEQ multiplex PCR, while TCRdb's copy carries only in-frame clones and drops some. The sample shows roughly 80,000 clones, around 94% of them seen only once. The sample consisted of T cells isolated from PBMCs. All receptors derive from a human donor in good health.

The rearrangement joins TRBV20-1 to TRBJ1-1; D is uncertain. Germline-derived CDR1 and CDR2 are DFQATT and SNEGSKA (reference sequence). V lost 6 bases, J lost 11 bases, and 16 bases lay in between. The CDR3 loop spans 11 amino acids. CDR3 nucleotide sequence: TGCAGTGCCGCAACCCCGGGAGGGGCTTTCTTT. Protein: CSAATPGGAFF.

The chain has TRBV21-1 and TRBJ2-3; the D call of TRBD2 is as the table states it, not checked on the DNA. TRBV21-1 is a documented pseudogene. The CDR3 has 15 amino acids. Here the CDR3 reads CASQPKREGTDTQYF. Written as DNA, the CDR3 is TGTGCCAGCCAACCTAAGCGGGAGGGGACAGATACGCAGTATTTT.

The chain recombines TRBV7-3 with TRBJ1-1; possible D gene TRBD1, 6 bases. Germline V gene data show CDR1 as SGHTA and CDR2 as FQGTGA. V was pared by 3 bases and J by 2 bases, with 7 bases between. The CDR3 is 13 residues long. The CDR3 nucleotides are TGTGCCAGCAGCTTGGGGGCCAACACTGAAGCTTTCTTT. This gives the protein CASSLGANTEAFF.

V usage is TRBV19 and J usage is TRBJ2-1; 7 nucleotides agree with TRBD1. Germline CDR1 LNHDA, CDR2 SQIVND (reference sequence). The CDR3 runs to 17 residues. With V trimmed by 5 bases and J by 2 bases, 12 bases remained unmatched. CDR3 bases: TGTGCCAGTAGTCTCCCGACAGGGTTGAGCCCCTACAATGAGCAGTTCTTC. This encodes CASSLPTGLSPYNEQFF.

This chain connects TRBV27 to TRBJ2-7; D unclear. The CDR3 is 13 amino acids. Looked up from germline, CDR1 is MNHEY and CDR2 is SMNVEV (reference sequence). Trimming took 5 bases from V and 6 from J, leaving 14 bases between them. The CDR3 coding sequence is TGTGCCAGCAGTCTAAGTAGATTGTCCGAGCAGTACTTC. This codes for CASSLSRLSEQYF.

The chain uses TRBV19 and TRBJ1-1, with 10 bases aligning to TRBD1. The CDR3 runs to 17 residues. Germline trimming cut 5 bases from V and 1 base from J; bases unmatched to any gene: 10. The germline V gene encodes CDR1 LNHDA and CDR2 SQIVND (reference sequence). The CDR3 loop is CASSPRDRGKTNTEAFF. The DNA for the CDR3 is TGTGCCAGTAGTCCCCGGGACAGGGGTAAAACGAACACTGAAGCTTTCTTT.

V gene TRBV9 combines with J gene TRBJ2-2, with D uncertain. The CDR3 has 16 residues. CDR1 and CDR2 from the germline V gene are SGDLS and YYNGEE. Deletions cut 3 bases from V and 1 base from J, with 13 bases between. The CDR3 region has the DNA TGTGCCAGCAGCGCTCCGACGGCGGAGAACACCGGGGAGCTGTTTTTT. Translation: CASSAPTAENTGELFF.

V and J are TRBV9 and TRBJ1-1; 8 nucleotides line up with TRBD1. Germline CDR1 and CDR2: SGDLS and YYNGEE. J was trimmed by 4 bases and V by 4 bases; bases with no gene match: 6. CDR3 length equals 14 residues. DNA for the CDR3: TGTGCCAGCAGCTCGACAGGGGTTGGCACTGAAGCTTTCTTT. It yields the protein CASSSTGVGTEAFF.

The chain carries TRBV7-2 and TRBJ2-5; no reliable D call. Germline CDR1 SGHTA, CDR2 FQGNSA. Trimming pared 2 bases from V and 2 bases from J, leaving 12 bases between. This CDR3 comprises 15 residues. The CDR3 coding sequence is TGTGCCAGCAGCTTACAATCCGCAGGTCAAGAGACCCAGTACTTC. Residues: CASSLQSAGQETQYF.

The chain joins TRBV27 to TRBJ2-2; D call uncertain. Per germline, CDR1 MNHEY and CDR2 SMNVEV (reference sequence). Trimming took off 0 bases at V and 6 bases at J, with 8 bases between the two ends. The length of the CDR3 is 14 residues. This CDR3 is CASSLSGSPGELFF. Written as DNA, the CDR3 is TGTGCCAGCAGTTTATCGGGCAGTCCCGGGGAGCTGTTTTTT.